This T cell receptor beta chain is drawn from a study of regulatory dendritic cells for organ transplantation (dated by TCRdb to 2016 to 2017). About the investigation overall: Sorted naive and memory CD4+ and CD8+ T cells had their TCRbeta repertoires sequenced both before and after allostimulation with either regulatory or mature dendritic cells.

The CDR3 holds 13 amino acids from the cysteine to the phenylalanine. The CDR3 DNA has 39 bases and is translated from base 1. V is cut by 6 bases and J by 1 base, and the space between the germline ends is 9 bases. CDR1 and CDR2 (MNHEY, SVGAGI) derive from the germline V gene. Multiplexed two-step PCR with Vbeta-specific forward primers and Jbeta-specific reverse primers was used to amplify TCRbeta CDR3 regions. Through the immunoSEQ service, the TCRbeta libraries were run on an Illumina instrument for sequencing. The original methods were these. IMGT annotation was used to assign V, D and J genes, and synthetic CDR3 analogues were used to correct counts for multiplex PCR bias. Repertoire clonality was computed in the immunoSEQ Analyzer as one minus normalized Shannon entropy. Fisher's exact test with Benjamini-Hochberg false discovery rate control was used to define clonal expansion, with two-tailed P<0.01. Sourced from immuneACCESS, this table was stored by TCRdb with only in-frame sequences that have V and J called. A share of the clones is absent; for the studies checked, an unresolved V gene accounts for under half, and the remainder has no known explanation. The V and J calls and the clone size are those of that table, but D and trimming were determined from the DNA. The sample has about 10,000 clones on record, around 65% of them singletons. Clones ranked in the top ten supply 18% of the sample.

What the work shows at the level of the full study, not this receptor alone: Among the resting subsets, memory CD8+ T cells contained the most alloreactive TCR clonotypes. Highly diverse repertoires were observed in naive CD4+ and CD8+ T cells, whereas lower diversity was observed in memory cells, and the most oligoclonal repertoires were found in memory CD8+ cells. Expansion of memory CD8+ clones was induced by allostimulation in both subjects, but more limited expansion appeared to be induced by regulatory dendritic cells than by mature dendritic cells. Only a couple of subjects were sequenced, and considerable between-individual heterogeneity in the alloreactive memory CD8+ T cell pool was noted by the authors.

FACS was used to sort naive T cells as CD45RA+ cells and memory T cells as CD45RO+ CD4+ or CD8+ cells. The T cells used for TCR sequencing were obtained from two healthy control subjects. For the mixed lymphocyte reactions, sorted T cell subsets left unstimulated acted as baseline controls. The Qiagen DNeasy Blood & Tissue Kit was used to extract genomic DNA. Comment on this clone: The antigen it recognizes is unknown. The sample holds no much larger clone one base away, and base qualities are not on file.

The receptor was isolated from a human donor in good health. The rearranged chain carries TRBV6-5 and TRBJ1-1, with TRBD1 perhaps the D gene, on 6 matching bases. Sequenced sample: memory CD8+ T cells from blood. The meaning of the sample's cell subset or site label: CD45RO+ memory T cells. The CDR3 region: CASSRQENTEAFF. The DNA reads as follows: TGTGCCAGCAGCCGACAGGAGAACACTGAAGCTTTCTTT.